This is a list of T cell receptor beta chains from one sample in a study of shared clonotypes between healthy human individuals. Clones were sequenced by immunoSEQ multiplex PCR, and TCRdb holds only the in-frame ones, with some missing. The sample shows some 600,000 clones, approximately 96% of them seen only once. The specimen sequenced was naive CD8+ T cells sorted from blood. All receptors derive from a woman aged 25-40 years in good health. The CDR3 runs from the conserved cysteine through the conserved F or W. The D gene is left open where the match is weak. Size is omitted from some rows. Given values are once, few, many or a class for expanded clones.

TRBJ2-1	15	-	TRBV7-6	once	CASSPRRGPYNEQFF	TGTGCCAGCAGCCCCAGAAGGGGTCCCTACAATGAGCAGTTCTTC
TRBJ1-1	15	-	TRBV5-6	-	CASSFLGGGNTEAFF	TGTGCCAGCAGCTTTTTAGGGGGTGGGAACACTGAAGCTTTCTTT
TRBJ2-7	13	-	TRBV27	-	CASSFRSGYEQYF	TGTGCCAGCAGTTTTAGATCCGGGTACGAGCAGTACTTC
TRBJ1-5	14	-	TRBV28	-	CASSPHRGNQPQHF	TGTGCCAGCAGTCCTCACAGAGGCAATCAGCCCCAGCATTTT
TRBJ2-1	13	TRBD1	TRBV5-4	-	CASSFTGDNEQFF	TGTGCCAGCAGCTTTACAGGGGATAATGAGCAGTTCTTC
TRBJ2-3	18	TRBD2	TRBV5-6	-	CASSGWTSGRWTADTQYF	TGTGCCAGCAGCGGATGGACTAGCGGGAGATGGACGGCAGATACGCAGTATTTT
TRBJ2-1	15	TRBD2	TRBV30	few	CAWSSLSLAADEQFF	TGTGCCTGGAGTAGCCTATCGCTAGCGGCCGATGAGCAGTTCTTC
TRBJ2-2	13	TRBD1	TRBV28	-	CASSHRGPGELFF	TGTGCCAGCAGTCACAGGGGGCCCGGGGAGCTGTTTTTT
TRBJ2-7	15	TRBD2	TRBV15	-	CATSRPTSGGYEQYF	TGTGCCACCAGCCGCCCCACTAGCGGGGGCTACGAGCAGTACTTC
TRBJ1-4	15	TRBD1	TRBV13	-	CASSPGTGAFEKLFF	TGTGCCAGCAGCCCAGGGACAGGGGCTTTCGAAAAACTGTTTTTT
TRBJ2-3	17	TRBD2	TRBV4-1	once	CASSRLAGVAGLDTQYF	TGCGCCAGCAGTCGGCTAGCGGGAGTGGCCGGTTTAGATACGCAGTATTTT
TRBJ2-6	16	-	TRBV7-8	-	CASSLIGGSGANVLTF	TGTGCCAGCAGCTTGATTGGTGGCTCTGGGGCCAACGTCCTGACTTTC
TRBJ2-7	14	-	TRBV6-5	-	CASSYAASDYEQYF	TGTGCCAGCAGTTACGCGGCTTCAGACTACGAGCAGTACTTC
TRBJ1-5	13	TRBD1	TRBV7-2	-	CASSWYRGQPQHF	TGTGCCAGCAGCTGGTACAGGGGACAGCCCCAGCATTTT
TRBJ2-7	15	-	TRBV19	-	CASSPGGGSPYEQYF	TGTGCCAGTAGTCCCGGTGGTGGCTCCCCCTACGAGCAGTACTTC